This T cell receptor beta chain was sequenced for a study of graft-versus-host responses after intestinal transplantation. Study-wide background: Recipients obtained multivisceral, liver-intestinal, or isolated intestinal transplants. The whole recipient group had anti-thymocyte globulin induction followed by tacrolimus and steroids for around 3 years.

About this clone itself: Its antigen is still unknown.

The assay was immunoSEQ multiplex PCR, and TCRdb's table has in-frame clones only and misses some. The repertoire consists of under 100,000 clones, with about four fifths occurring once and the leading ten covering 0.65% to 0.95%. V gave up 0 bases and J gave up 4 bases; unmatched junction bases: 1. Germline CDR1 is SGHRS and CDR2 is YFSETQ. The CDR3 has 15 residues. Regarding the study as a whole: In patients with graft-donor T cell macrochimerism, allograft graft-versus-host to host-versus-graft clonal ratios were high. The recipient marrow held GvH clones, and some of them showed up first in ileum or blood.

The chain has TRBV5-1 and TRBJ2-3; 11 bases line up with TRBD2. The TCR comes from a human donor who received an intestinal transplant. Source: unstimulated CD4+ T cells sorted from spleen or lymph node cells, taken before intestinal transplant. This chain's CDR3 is CASSLGLAGPDTQYF. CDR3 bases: TGCGCCAGCAGCTTGGGACTAGCGGGACCAGATACGCAGTATTTT.